One sample yielded the 17 T cell receptor beta chains listed below, sequenced in a study of blood T cell repertoires in COVID-19 (dated by TCRdb to about 2020). The protocol used for the library was the immunoSEQ multiplex PCR assay. The clones in this table, taken by TCRdb from immuneACCESS, are in-frame only. Not every clone is retained; where verified, under half of the shortfall comes from an unresolved V gene, and the cause of the rest is unknown. In all, the sample holds about 410,000 clones, and less than 95% of those were seen once. About 0.57% of the sample comes from the top ten. Sequenced material: PBMCs or T cells enriched from blood (not recorded which). These receptors were taken from a man between 18 and 29 years old who had recovered from COVID-19.

The chain is built from TRBV18 and TRBJ1-2; perhaps TRBD1 as D (6 bases). This CDR3 has 14 amino acids. Germline CDR1 KGHSH, CDR2 LQKENI. V lost 3 bases, J lost 6 bases, and 14 bases lay in between. CDR3 sequence: CASSPLTGYNGYTF. The CDR3, as DNA: TGTGCCAGCTCACCTCTTACAGGGTATAATGGCTACACCTTC.

In DNA, the CDR3 is TGTGCCAGCAGCCATCGGACAGGAGCCAAAGAGACCCAGTACTTC. It yields the protein CASSHRTGAKETQYF. This rearrangement joins TRBV3-1 (or the pseudogene TRBV3-2) to TRBJ2-5; TRBD1 matches 7 bases. CDR1 is LGHDT and CDR2 is YNNKEL in the germline V gene (reference sequence). V lost 3 bases to trimming and J lost 3 bases; unmatched junction nucleotides: 7. This CDR3 has 15 residues.

CDR3 DNA sequence: TGTGCCAGCAGTGAGCCAGGGGCCTTAGCTAACTATGGCTACACCTTC. Its translation: CASSEPGALANYGYTF. V gene TRBV25-1 combines with J gene TRBJ1-2; tentative D call: TRBD1 (6 bases). This CDR3 has 16 residues. Germline CDR1 MGHDK, CDR2 SYGVNS. Trimming took 3 bases from V and 0 from J, leaving 14 bases between them.

The genes are TRBV7-6 and TRBJ2-7, with a tentative D call TRBD1 (6 bases). This CDR3 comprises 15 residues. Germline V gene sequence: CDR1 SGHVS, CDR2 FNYEAQ. V was pared by 5 bases and J by 0 bases, with 14 bases between. For the CDR3, the DNA is TGTGCCAGCAGCACCACCCGGGACACCTCCTACGAGCAGTACTTC. Amino acid sequence: CASSTTRDTSYEQYF.

This chain links TRBV5-1 with TRBJ1-6, with a possible D match to TRBD1 (5 bases). Germline V gene sequence: CDR1 SGHRS, CDR2 YFSETQ. V lost 3 bases and J 1 base, leaving 17 bases between the germline ends. This CDR3 has 18 amino acids. CDR3 protein: CASSSQSTAGSYNSPLHF. CDR3 sequence (DNA): TGCGCCAGCAGCTCCCAATCGACGGCAGGGTCCTATAATTCACCCCTCCACTTT.

The chain has TRBV6-5 and TRBJ1-2; D may be TRBD1 (5 bases). The germline V gene has CDR1 MNHEY and CDR2 SVGAGI. The V and J ends lost 7 bases and 3 bases respectively, with 12 bases between them. This CDR3 comprises 13 residues. The CDR3 coding sequence is TGTGCCAGCAAAAAGACAGACTACTATGGCTACACCTTC. The encoded protein is CASKKTDYYGYTF.

The V and J genes are TRBV3-1 (or the pseudogene TRBV3-2) and TRBJ2-3; 7 bases match TRBD2. CDR3 length: 15 residues. Germline V gene data show CDR1 as LGHDT and CDR2 as YNNKEL (reference sequence). Germline trimming cut 4 bases from V and 3 bases from J; bases unmatched to any gene: 7. CDR3 amino acids: CASSPGGVWTDTQYF. The CDR3, as DNA: TGTGCCAGCAGCCCTGGGGGGGTGTGGACAGATACGCAGTATTTT.

The chain combines TRBV24-1 with TRBJ1-2, with D unresolved. With 4 bases removed from V and 2 bases from J, the gap between germline ends came to 10 bases. Germline V lookup: CDR1 KGHDR, CDR2 SFDVKD. CDR3 length: 14 residues. CDR3 nucleotides: TGTGCCACCAGTGACCTACAGCTGAACTATGGCTACACCTTC. Amino acid sequence: CATSDLQLNYGYTF.

This clone was counted a single time. The V gene is TRBV2, the J gene TRBJ1-4; the D gene is possibly TRBD1 (5 bases). The V end was cut by 0 bases, the J end by 8 bases, with 13 bases between. The germline CDR1 and CDR2 sequences are SNHLY and FYNNEI. This CDR3 is built from 15 residues. The CDR3 DNA reads as TGTGCCAGCAGTGAAGCGCTCGGGGGATGGGAAAAACTGTTTTTT. This gives the protein CASSEALGGWEKLFF.

The chain couples TRBV2 to TRBJ2-1; 8 bases map to TRBD1. The CDR3 has 19 amino acids. Per germline, CDR1 SNHLY and CDR2 FYNNEI. Trimming removed 8 bases from V and 6 bases from J; junction bases left unmatched: 24. Written as DNA, the CDR3 is TGTGCCAGCCGAGAAGAGCGGGCAGGGGGCGCAAGAAAGGGCAATGAGCAGTTCTTC. It encodes CASREERAGGARKGNEQFF. Full variable domain (missing parts from reference TRBV2 and TRBJ2-1): EPEVTQTPSHQVTQMGQEVILRCVPISNHLYFYWYRQILGQKVEFLVSFYNNEISEKSEIFDDQFSVERPDGSNFTLKIRSTKLEDSAMYFCASREERAGGARKGNEQFFGPGTRLTVL.

In its sample, this clone was seen once. V is TRBV6-5 and J is TRBJ1-6; the D gene is possibly TRBD1 (5 bases). CDR1 is MNHEY and CDR2 is SVGAGI in the germline V gene. Trimming took 4 bases from V and 7 from J, leaving 11 bases between them. This CDR3 is built from 14 residues. CDR3 loop: CASSSRVGNSPLHF. CDR3 nucleotide sequence: TGTGCCAGCAGTTCCAGGGTTGGGAATTCACCCCTCCACTTT.

The table lists this clone with a count of one. The chain uses TRBV5-3 and TRBJ2-3, with 14 bases matching TRBD2. TRBV5-3 is marked as an open reading frame, function uncertain. The CDR3 consists of 17 residues. The V gene end was trimmed by 7 bases and the J gene end by 2 bases; junction bases not matched to a gene: 9. CDR3 DNA: TGTGCCAGAGTCCCGTGGACTAGCGGGGGGACCACAGATACGCAGTATTTT. It is translated as CARVPWTSGGTTDTQYF.

The rearrangement links TRBV7-9 to TRBJ2-6; 10 bases match TRBD1. Germline CDR1 and CDR2: SEHNR and FQNEAQ (reference sequence). CDR3 size: 19 residues. The V gene end was trimmed by 6 bases and the J gene end by 0 bases; junction bases not matched to a gene: 11. The CDR3 here is CASRPKTGGPYSGANVLTF. The CDR3 coding sequence is TGTGCCAGCAGGCCCAAGACAGGGGGCCCCTACTCTGGGGCCAACGTCCTGACTTTC. The whole variable domain, remainder taken from reference TRBV7-9 and TRBJ2-6, is DTGVSQNPRHKITKRGQNVTFRCDPISEHNRLYWYRQTLGQGPEFLTYFQNEAQLEKSRLLSDRFSAERPKGSFSTLEIQRTEQGDSAMYLCASRPKTGGPYSGANVLTFGAGSRLTVL.

This clone was observed a handful of times. The chain has TRBV3-1 (or the pseudogene TRBV3-2) and TRBJ2-5; 8 bases agree with TRBD1. The CDR3 is made up of 15 amino acids. Germline loops: CDR1 LGHDT, CDR2 YNNKEL (reference sequence). V lost 4 bases to trimming and J lost 2 bases; unmatched junction nucleotides: 6. CDR3 bases: TGTGCCAGCAGCCCCAACAGGGGGGTTCAAGAGACCCAGTACTTC. As protein: CASSPNRGVQETQYF.

V usage is TRBV12-5 and J usage is TRBJ1-3; no firm D call. Germline-derived CDR1 and CDR2 are LGHNT and FRNRAP. The CDR3 runs to 18 residues. V was shortened by 1 base and J by 0 bases, with 16 bases between the two germline ends. The CDR3 sequence is CASGLAYMEVGSGNTIYF. CDR3 nucleotide sequence: TGTGCTAGTGGTTTGGCTTATATGGAGGTCGGCTCTGGAAACACCATATATTTT.

This clone was seen just once. The chain joins TRBV3-1 (or the pseudogene TRBV3-2) to TRBJ1-1; no definite D call. The CDR3 covers 11 residues. CDR1 is LGHDT, CDR2 YNNKEL, per germline (reference sequence). V lost 7 bases, J lost 9 bases, and 12 bases lay in between. The CDR3 reads CASTQENQAFF. The CDR3 DNA sequence: TGTGCCAGCACCCAGGAGAATCAAGCTTTCTTT.

The chain recombines TRBV18 with TRBJ1-3, with a possible D match to TRBD1 (5 bases). Trimming pared 6 bases from V and 1 base from J, leaving 10 bases between. The CDR3 has 14 amino acids. CDR1 is KGHSH, CDR2 LQKENI, per germline. The CDR3 protein is CASSEGVSGNTIYF. CDR3 nucleotides: TGTGCCAGCTCTGAAGGGGTGTCTGGAAACACCATATATTTT.